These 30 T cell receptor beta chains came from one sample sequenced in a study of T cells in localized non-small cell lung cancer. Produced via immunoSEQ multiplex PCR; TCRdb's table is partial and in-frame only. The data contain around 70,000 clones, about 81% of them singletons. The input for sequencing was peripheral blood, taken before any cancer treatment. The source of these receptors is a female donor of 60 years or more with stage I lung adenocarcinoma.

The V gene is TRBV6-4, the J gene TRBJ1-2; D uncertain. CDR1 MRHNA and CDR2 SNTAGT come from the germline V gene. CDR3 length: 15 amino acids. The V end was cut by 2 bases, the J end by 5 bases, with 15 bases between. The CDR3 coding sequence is TGTGCCAGCAGTGACACACCCCAGGCGCTATATGGCTACACCTTC. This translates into CASSDTPQALYGYTF.

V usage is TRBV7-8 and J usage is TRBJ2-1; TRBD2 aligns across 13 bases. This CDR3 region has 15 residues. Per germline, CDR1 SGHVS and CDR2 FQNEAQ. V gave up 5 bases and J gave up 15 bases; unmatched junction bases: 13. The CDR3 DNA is TGTGCCAGCAGCAAACTAGCGGGAGGGGCAACGTCTCGGTTCTTC. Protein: CASSKLAGGATSRFF.

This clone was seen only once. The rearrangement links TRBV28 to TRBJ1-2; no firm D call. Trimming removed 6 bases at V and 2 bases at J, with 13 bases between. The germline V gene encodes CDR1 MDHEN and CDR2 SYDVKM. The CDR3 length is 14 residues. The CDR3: CASSPAWRNYGYTF. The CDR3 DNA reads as TGTGCCAGCAGCCCCGCGTGGAGAAACTATGGCTACACCTTC.

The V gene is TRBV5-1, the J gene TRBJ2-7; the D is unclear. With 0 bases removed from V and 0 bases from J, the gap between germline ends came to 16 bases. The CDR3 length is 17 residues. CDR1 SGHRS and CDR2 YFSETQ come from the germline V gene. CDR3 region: CASSLAGQSQSSYEQYF. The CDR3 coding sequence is TGCGCCAGCAGCTTGGCTGGTCAGTCTCAAAGCTCCTACGAGCAGTACTTC.

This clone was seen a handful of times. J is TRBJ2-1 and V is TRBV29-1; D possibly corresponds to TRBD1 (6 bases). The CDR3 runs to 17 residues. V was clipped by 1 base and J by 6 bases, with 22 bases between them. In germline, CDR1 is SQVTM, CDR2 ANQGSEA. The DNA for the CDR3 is TGCAGCGTTGAAGTGGGGGCAGGAGGACTGTTCGGCAATGAGCAGTTCTTC. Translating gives CSVEVGAGGLFGNEQFF.

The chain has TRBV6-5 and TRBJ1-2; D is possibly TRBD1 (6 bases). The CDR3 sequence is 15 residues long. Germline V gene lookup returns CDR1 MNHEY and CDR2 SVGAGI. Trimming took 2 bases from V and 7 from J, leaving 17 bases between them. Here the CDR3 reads CASSYGAPQGGGYTF. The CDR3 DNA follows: TGTGCCAGCAGTTACGGAGCCCCACAGGGCGGTGGCTACACCTTC.

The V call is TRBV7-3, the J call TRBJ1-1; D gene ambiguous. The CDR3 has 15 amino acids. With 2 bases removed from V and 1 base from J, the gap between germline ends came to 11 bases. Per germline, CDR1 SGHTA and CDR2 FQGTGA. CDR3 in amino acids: CASSLVARSNTEAFF. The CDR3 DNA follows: TGTGCCAGCAGCTTAGTAGCACGATCGAACACTGAAGCTTTCTTT. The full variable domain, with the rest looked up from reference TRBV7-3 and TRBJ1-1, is GAGVSQTPSNKVTEKGKYVELRCDPISGHTALYWYRQSLGQGPEFLIYFQGTGAADDSGLPNDRFFAVRPEGSVSTLKIQRTERGDSAVYLCASSLVARSNTEAFFGQGTRLTVV.

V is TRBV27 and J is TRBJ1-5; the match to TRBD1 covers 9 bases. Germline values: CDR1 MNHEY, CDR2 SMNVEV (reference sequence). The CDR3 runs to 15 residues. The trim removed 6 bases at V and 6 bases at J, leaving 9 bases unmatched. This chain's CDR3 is CASSRDRDGTQPQHF. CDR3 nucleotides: TGTGCCAGCAGCCGGGACAGGGACGGTACTCAGCCCCAGCATTTT.

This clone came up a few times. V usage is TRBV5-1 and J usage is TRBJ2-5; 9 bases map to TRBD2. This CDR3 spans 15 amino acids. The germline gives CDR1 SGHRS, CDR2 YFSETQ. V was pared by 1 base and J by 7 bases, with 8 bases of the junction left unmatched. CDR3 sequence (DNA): TGCGCCAGCAGCTTGTCCGGGACTAGCTTAGGGACCCAGTACTTC. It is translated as CASSLSGTSLGTQYF.

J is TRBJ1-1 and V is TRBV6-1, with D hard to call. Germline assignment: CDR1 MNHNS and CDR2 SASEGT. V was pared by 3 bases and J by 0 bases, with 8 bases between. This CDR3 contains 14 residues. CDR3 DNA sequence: TGTGCCAGCAGTGACGGAACACTGAACACTGAAGCTTTCTTT. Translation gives CASSDGTLNTEAFF.

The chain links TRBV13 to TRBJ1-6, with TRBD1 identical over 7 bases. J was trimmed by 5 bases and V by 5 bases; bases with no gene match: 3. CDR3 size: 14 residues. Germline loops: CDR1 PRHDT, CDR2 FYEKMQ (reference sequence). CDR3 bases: TGTGCCAGCAGCATCGGACAGGATAATTCACCCCTCCACTTT. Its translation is CASSIGQDNSPLHF.

The CDR3 sequence: CASSRTATGNTIYF. The CDR3 DNA follows: TGTGCCAGCAGCCGGACAGCCACTGGAAACACCATATATTTT. V gene TRBV4-2 combines with J gene TRBJ1-3; a possible D gene is TRBD1 (6 bases). This CDR3 is built from 14 residues. Deletions cut 4 bases from V and 2 bases from J, with 9 bases between. Germline V CDR1 and CDR2: LGHNA, YNFKEQ.

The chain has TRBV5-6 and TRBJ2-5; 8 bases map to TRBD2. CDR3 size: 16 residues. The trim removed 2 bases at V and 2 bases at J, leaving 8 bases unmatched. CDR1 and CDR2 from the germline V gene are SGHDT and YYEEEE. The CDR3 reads CASSFISGKPQETQYF. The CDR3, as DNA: TGTGCCAGCAGCTTCATTAGCGGGAAACCACAAGAGACCCAGTACTTC.

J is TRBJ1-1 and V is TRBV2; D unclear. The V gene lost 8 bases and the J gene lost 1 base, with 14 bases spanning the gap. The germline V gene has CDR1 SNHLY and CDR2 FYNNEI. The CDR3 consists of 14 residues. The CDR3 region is CASATTGSNTEAFF. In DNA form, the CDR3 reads TGTGCCAGCGCCACTACCGGGTCGAACACTGAAGCTTTCTTT.

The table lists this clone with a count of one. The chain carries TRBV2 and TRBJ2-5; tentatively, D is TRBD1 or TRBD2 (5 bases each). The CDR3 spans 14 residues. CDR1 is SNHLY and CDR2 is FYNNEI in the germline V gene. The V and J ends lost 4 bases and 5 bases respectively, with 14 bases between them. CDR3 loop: CASSVLGRTETQYF. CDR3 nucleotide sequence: TGTGCCAGCAGTGTTCTGGGACGGACTGAGACCCAGTACTTC.

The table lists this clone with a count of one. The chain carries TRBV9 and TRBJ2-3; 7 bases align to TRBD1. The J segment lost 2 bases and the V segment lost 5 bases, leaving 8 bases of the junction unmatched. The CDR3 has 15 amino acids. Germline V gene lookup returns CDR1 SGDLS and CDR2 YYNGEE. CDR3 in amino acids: CASRATGDITDTQYF. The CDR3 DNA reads TGTGCCAGCAGAGCTACAGGGGATATCACAGATACGCAGTATTTT.

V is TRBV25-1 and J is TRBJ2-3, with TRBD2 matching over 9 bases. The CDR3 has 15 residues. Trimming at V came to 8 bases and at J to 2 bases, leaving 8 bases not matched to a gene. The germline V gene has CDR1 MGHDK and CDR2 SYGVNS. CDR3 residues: CASQEEREDTDTQYF. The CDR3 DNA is TGTGCCAGCCAAGAGGAGCGGGAGGACACAGATACGCAGTATTTT.

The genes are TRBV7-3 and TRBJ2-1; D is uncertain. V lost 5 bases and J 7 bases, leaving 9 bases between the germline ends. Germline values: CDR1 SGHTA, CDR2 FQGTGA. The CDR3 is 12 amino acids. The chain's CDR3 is CASSAEPNEQFF. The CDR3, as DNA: TGTGCCAGCAGCGCAGAGCCAAATGAGCAGTTCTTC.

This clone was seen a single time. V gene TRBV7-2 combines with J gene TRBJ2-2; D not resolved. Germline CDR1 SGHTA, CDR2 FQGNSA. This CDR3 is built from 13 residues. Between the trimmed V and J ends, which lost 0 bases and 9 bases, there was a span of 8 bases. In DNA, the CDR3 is TGTGCCAGCAGCTTAGCCCCACAAAGGGAGCTGTTTTTT. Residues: CASSLAPQRELFF.

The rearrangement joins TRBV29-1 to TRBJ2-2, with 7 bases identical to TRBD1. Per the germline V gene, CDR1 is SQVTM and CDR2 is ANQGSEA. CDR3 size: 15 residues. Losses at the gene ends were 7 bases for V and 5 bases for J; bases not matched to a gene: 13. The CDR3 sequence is CSAGRDRVHTGELFF. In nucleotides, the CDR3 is TGCAGCGCAGGTCGTGACAGGGTCCATACCGGGGAGCTGTTTTTT.

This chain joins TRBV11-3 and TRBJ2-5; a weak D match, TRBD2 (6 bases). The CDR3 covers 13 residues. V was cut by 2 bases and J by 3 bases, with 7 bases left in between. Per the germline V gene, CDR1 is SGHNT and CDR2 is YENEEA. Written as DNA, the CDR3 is TGTGCCAGCAGCTTATGGGGGGAAGAGACCCAGTACTTC. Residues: CASSLWGEETQYF.

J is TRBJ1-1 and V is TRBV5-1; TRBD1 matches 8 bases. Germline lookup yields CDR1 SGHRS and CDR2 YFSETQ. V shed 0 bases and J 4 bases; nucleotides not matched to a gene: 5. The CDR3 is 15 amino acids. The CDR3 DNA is TGCGCCAGCAGCTTGGGGACAGGGTTTTCCACTGAAGCTTTCTTT. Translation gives CASSLGTGFSTEAFF.

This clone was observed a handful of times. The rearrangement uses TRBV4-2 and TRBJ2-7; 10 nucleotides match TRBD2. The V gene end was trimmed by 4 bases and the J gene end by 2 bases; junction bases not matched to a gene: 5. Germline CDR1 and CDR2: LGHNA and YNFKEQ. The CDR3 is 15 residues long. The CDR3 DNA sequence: TGTGCCAGCAGCCTGGGACTAGCGTTCACCTACGAGCAGTACTTC. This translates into CASSLGLAFTYEQYF.

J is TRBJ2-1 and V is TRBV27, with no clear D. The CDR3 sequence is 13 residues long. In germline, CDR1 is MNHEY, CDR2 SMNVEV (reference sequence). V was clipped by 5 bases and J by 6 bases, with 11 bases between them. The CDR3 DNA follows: TGTGCCAGCAGTCCGCCAGGCCCCAATGAGCAGTTCTTC. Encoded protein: CASSPPGPNEQFF.

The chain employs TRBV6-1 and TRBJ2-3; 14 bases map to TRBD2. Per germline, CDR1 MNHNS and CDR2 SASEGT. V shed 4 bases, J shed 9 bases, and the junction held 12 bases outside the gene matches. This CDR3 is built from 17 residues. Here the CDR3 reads CASSVQLGTSGGPTQYF. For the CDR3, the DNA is TGTGCCAGCAGTGTCCAATTAGGGACTAGCGGGGGACCCACGCAGTATTTT.

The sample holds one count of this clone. CDR3: CASSVPPGHLNNEQFF. In DNA form, the CDR3 reads TGTGCCAGCAGCGTCCCCCCGGGCCATTTAAACAATGAGCAGTTCTTC. This chain joins TRBV9 and TRBJ2-1; D call uncertain. The length of the CDR3 is 16 residues. V gave up 2 bases and J gave up 5 bases, with 17 bases separating them. Looked up from germline, CDR1 is SGDLS and CDR2 is YYNGEE.

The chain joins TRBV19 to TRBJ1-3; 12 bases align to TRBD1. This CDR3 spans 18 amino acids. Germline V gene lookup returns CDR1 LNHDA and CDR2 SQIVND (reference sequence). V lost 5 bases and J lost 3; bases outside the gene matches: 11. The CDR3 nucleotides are TGTGCCAGTAGTTCCGGGACAGGGGGCTCTTTGGGTGGAAACACCATATATTTT. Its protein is CASSSGTGGSLGGNTIYF.

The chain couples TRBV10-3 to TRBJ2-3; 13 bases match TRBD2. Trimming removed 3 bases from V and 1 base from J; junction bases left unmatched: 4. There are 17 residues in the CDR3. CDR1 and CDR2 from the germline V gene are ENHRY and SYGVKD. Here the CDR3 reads CAISETGLAGGTDTQYF. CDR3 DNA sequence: TGTGCCATCAGTGAAACCGGACTAGCGGGGGGCACAGATACGCAGTATTTT.

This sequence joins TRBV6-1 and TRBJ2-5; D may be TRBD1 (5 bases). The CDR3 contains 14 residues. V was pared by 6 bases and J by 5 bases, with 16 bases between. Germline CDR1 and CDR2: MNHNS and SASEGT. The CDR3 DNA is TGTGCCAGCAGCCCCATAGCAGGGTTGGAGACCCAGTACTTC. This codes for CASSPIAGLETQYF.

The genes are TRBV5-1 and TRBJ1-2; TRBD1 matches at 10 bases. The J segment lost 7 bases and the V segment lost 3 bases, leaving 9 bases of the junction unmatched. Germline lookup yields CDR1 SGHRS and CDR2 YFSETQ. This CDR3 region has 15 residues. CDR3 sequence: CASSSEGTGVSGYTF. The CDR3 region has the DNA TGCGCCAGCAGCTCGGAGGGGACAGGGGTCTCTGGCTACACCTTC.